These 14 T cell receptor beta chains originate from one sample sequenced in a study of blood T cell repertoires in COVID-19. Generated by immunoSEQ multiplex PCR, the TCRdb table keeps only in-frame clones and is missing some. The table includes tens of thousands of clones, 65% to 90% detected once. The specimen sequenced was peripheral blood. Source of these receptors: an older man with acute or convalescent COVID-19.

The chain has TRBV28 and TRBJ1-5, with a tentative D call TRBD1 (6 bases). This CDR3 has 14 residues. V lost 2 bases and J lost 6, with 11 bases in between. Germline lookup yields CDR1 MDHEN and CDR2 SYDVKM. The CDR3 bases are TGTGCCAGCAGTTTAGCAGGGGTTGCTCAGCCCCAGCATTTT. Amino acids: CASSLAGVAQPQHF.

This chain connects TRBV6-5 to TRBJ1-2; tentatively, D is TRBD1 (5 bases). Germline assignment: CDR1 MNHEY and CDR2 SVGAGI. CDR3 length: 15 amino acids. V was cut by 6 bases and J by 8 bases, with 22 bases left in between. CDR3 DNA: TGTGCCAGCAGCGTCCGGAGTCAGGGAGGAGGGGGCTACACCTTC. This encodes CASSVRSQGGGGYTF.

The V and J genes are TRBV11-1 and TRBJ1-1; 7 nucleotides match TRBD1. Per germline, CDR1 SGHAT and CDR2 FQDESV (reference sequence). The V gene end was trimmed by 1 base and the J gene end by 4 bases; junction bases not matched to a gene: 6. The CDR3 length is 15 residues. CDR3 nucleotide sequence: TGTGCCAGCAGCTTAGTATCGACAGGGTGCACTGAAGCTTTCTTT. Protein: CASSLVSTGCTEAFF.

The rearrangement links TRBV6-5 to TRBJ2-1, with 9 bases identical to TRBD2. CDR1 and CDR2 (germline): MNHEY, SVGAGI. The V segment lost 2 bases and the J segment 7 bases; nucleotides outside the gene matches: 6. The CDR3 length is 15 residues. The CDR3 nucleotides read TGTGCCAGCAGTTACCAACTAGCGGGTGGGAATGAGCAGTTCTTC. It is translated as CASSYQLAGGNEQFF.

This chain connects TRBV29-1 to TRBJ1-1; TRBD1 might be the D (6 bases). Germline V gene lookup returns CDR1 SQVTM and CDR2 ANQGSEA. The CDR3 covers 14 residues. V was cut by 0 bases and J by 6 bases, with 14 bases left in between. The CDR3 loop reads CSVEDGGAQAEAFF. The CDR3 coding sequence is TGCAGCGTTGAAGATGGGGGGGCGCAGGCTGAAGCTTTCTTT. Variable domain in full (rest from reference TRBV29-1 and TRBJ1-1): SAVISQKPSRDICQRGTSLTIQCQVDSQVTMMFWYRQQPGQSLTLIATANQGSEATYESGFVIDKFPISRPNLTFSTLTVSNMSPEDSSIYLCSVEDGGAQAEAFFGQGTRLTVV.

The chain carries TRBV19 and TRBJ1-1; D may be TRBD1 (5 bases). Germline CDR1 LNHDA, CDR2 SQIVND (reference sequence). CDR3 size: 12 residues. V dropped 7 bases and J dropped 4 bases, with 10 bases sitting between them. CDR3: CASTLRGTEAFF. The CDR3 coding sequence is TGTGCCAGTACCCTTAGGGGCACTGAAGCTTTCTTT. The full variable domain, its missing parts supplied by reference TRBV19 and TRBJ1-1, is DGGITQSPKYLFRKEGQNVTLSCEQNLNHDAMYWYRQDPGQGLRLIYYSQIVNDFQKGDIAEGYSVSREKKESFPLTVTSAQKNPTAFYLCASTLRGTEAFFGQGTRLTVV.

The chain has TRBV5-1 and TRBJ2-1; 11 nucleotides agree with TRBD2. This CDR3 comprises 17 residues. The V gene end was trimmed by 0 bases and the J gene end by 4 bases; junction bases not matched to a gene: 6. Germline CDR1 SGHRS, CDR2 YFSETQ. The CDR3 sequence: CASSLVTSGSGYNEQFF. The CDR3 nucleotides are TGCGCCAGCAGCTTGGTTACTAGCGGGAGTGGGTACAATGAGCAGTTCTTC.

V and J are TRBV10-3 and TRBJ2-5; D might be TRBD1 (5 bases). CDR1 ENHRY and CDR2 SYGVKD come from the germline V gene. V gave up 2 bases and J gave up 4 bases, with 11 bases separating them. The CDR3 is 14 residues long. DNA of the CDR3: TGTGCCATCAGTGAGATGAGTAGGGGAGAGACCCAGTACTTC. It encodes CAISEMSRGETQYF.

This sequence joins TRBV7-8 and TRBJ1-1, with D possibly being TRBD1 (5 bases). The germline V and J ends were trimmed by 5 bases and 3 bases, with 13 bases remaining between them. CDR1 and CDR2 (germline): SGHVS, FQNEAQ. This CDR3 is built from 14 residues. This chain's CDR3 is CASSANTGDTEAFF. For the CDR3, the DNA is TGTGCCAGCAGCGCTAATACGGGGGACACTGAAGCTTTCTTT.

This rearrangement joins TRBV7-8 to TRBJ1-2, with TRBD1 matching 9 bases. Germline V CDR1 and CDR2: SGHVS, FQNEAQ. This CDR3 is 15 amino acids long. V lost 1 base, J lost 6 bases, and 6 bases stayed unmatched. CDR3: CASSLEQGAHDGYTF. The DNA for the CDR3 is TGTGCCAGCAGCTTAGAACAGGGGGCGCATGATGGCTACACCTTC.

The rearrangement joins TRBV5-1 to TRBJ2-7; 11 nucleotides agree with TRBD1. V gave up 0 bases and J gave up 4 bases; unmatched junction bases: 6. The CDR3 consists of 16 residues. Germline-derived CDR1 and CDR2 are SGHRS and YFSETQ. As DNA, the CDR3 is TGCGCCAGCAGCTTGGCCGATGGACAGGGGGCGTACGAGCAGTACTTC. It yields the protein CASSLADGQGAYEQYF. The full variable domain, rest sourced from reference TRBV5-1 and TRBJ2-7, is KAGVTQTPRYLIKTRGQQVTLSCSPISGHRSVSWYQQTPGQGLQFLFEYFSETQRNKGNFPGRFSGRQFSNSRSEMNVSTLELGDSALYLCASSLADGQGAYEQYFGPGTRLTVT.

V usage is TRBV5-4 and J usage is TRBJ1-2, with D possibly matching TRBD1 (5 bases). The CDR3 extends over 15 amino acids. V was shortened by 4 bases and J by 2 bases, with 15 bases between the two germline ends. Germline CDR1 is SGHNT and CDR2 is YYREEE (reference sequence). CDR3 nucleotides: TGTGCCAGCAGCCCTCAGGCGGGGGGGAACTATGGCTACACCTTC. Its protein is CASSPQAGGNYGYTF.

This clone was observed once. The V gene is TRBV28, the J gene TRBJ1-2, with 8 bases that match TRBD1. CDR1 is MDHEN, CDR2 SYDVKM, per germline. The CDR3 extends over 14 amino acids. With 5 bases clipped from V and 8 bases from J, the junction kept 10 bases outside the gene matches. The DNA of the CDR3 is TGTGCCAGCAGTCCTCAGGGGGCATTGGGGGGCTACACCTTC. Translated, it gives CASSPQGALGGYTF.

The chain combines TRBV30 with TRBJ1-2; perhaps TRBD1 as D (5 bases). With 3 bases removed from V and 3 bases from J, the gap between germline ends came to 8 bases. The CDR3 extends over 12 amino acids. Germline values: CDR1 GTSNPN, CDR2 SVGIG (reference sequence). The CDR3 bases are TGTGCCTGGAGAGCGGGGGACTATGGCTACACCTTC. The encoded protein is CAWRAGDYGYTF.